Given below is one TCR beta chain in context. Amplification of TCR beta CDR3 regions used RNA transcripts. The first-round RT-PCR employed HTBI primers together with the Qiagen OneStep RT-PCR kit. A multiplex PCR was then performed as the second round. MiXCR, run by TCRdb on the multiplex PCR reads, gives a single entry per CDR3 protein. The table lists roughly 380,000 distinct CDR3 sequences, 15% of them singletons. The data were taken from a study of Graves' ophthalmopathy and Graves' hyperthyroidism. Background on the study: Peripheral blood was gathered at the point of initial diagnosis, before any treatment started.

Hyperthyroidism patients were newly diagnosed, under 2 months' duration, aged 18 to 65. PBMCs stemmed from 7.5 to 10 ml of fresh peripheral blood. The germline V gene encodes CDR1 SGHTA and CDR2 FQGNSA. CDR3 length: 15 amino acids. V lost 0 bases to trimming and J lost 4 bases; unmatched junction nucleotides: 4. The sequenced sample consisted of peripheral blood. The chain carries TRBV7-2 and TRBJ2-7, with 9 bases identical to TRBD1. This receptor was taken from a woman aged 18-30 years with stable Graves' hyperthyroidism. DNA of the CDR3: TGTGCCAGCAGCTTAGCCTGGACAGGGGATTACGAGCAGTACTTC. It codes for CASSLAWTGDYEQYF. Using reference TRBV7-2 and TRBJ2-7 for the parts outside the CDR3, the full variable domain is GAGVSQSPSNKVTEKGKDVELRCDPISGHTALYWYRQSLGQGLEFLIYFQGNSAPDKSGLPSDRFSAERTGGSVSTLTIQRTQQEDSAVYLCASSLAWTGDYEQYFGPGTRLTVT.